The rows below give T cell receptor beta chains drawn from one sample of a study of blood T cell repertoires in COVID-19. Assay used: immunoSEQ multiplex PCR; TCRdb lists only in-frame clones, some missing. The data show approximately 230,000 clones, 70% to 90% seen once. Sequencing was carried out using peripheral blood. The receptors here all came from a man aged 25-45 years who had recovered from COVID-19. Both conserved end residues are part of each CDR3. D genes are given only for firm matches. Some rows have no size entry. The others give once, few or many, or a class for an expanded clone.

d_gene	abundance	v_gene	j_gene	CDR3nt	CDR3aa
.	.	TRBV6-1	TRBJ2-5	TGTGCCAGCAGTGAGGGCGCCTGGGTCGGAGAGACCCAGTACTTC	CASSEGAWVGETQYF
.	.	TRBV5-1	TRBJ1-2	TGCGCCAGCAGCCCCGTACCGGTCGTTACTAGGAGCGGTGGCTACACCTTC	CASSPVPVVTRSGGYTF
.	.	TRBV13	TRBJ2-5	TGTGCCAGCAGCTTCCGGGGGGAGACCCAGTACTTC	CASSFRGETQYF
.	.	TRBV5-5	TRBJ1-5	TGTGCCAGCAGCCTAACCGGGACACGGAGGCCCGATCAGCCCCAGCATTTT	CASSLTGTRRPDQPQHF
TRBD1	once	TRBV24-1	TRBJ1-6	TGTGCCACCAGCTTCGGACAGGGGCGCGGTTCACCCCTCCACTTT	CATSFGQGRGSPLHF
.	.	TRBV4-2	TRBJ2-7	TGTGCCAGCAGCCAGAGAGAATTGACAGGTTACTACGAGCAGTACTTC	CASSQRELTGYYEQYF
.	.	TRBV10-3	TRBJ2-7	TGTGCCGCAAGCGGAGTCCCAATAGACACGGCCTACGAGCAGTACTTC	CAASGVPIDTAYEQYF
.	once	TRBV9	TRBJ2-1	TGTGCCAGCAGCGTAGCGGGGGGCCATCAGATCGATGAGCAGTTCTTC	CASSVAGGHQIDEQFF
TRBD1	.	TRBV29-1	TRBJ2-2	TGCAGCGTCTGGACAGGGTCGGACGGGGAGCTGTTTTTT	CSVWTGSDGELFF
TRBD2	.	TRBV5-4	TRBJ2-2	TGTGCCAGCAGCCGCGTCGCGAAGACCTGGGCGGGGGGGAACACCGGGGAGCTGTTTTTT	CASSRVAKTWAGGNTGELFF
TRBD1	once	TRBV7-9	TRBJ2-6	TGTGCCAGCAACCGGGGACAGCCGCTCTCTGGGGCCAACGTCCTGACTTTC	CASNRGQPLSGANVLTF
TRBD1	.	TRBV12-3/TRBV12-4	TRBJ1-5	TGTGCCAGCAGTTTAGAGGACAGGGTGTTTTTT	CASSLEDRVFF
.	.	TRBV30	TRBJ1-2	TGTGCCCATCCCGGGGTGGACTATGGCTACACCTTC	CAHPGVDYGYTF
TRBD2	.	TRBV5-8	TRBJ2-7	TGTGCCAGCAGCGCACGGGGGGACGAGCAGTACTTC	CASSARGDEQYF
TRBD1	.	TRBV6-5	TRBJ2-2	TGTGCCAGCACCACACAGGGGGGATGGACCGGGGAGCTGTTTTTT	CASTTQGGWTGELFF
.	few	TRBV6-2/TRBV6-3	TRBJ1-2	TGTGCCAGCAGTCCCCCAGGCAGGCTTAACTATGGCTACACCTTC	CASSPPGRLNYGYTF
.	.	TRBV10-2	TRBJ1-1	TGCGCCAGCAGTGCCCCCCGGGGGACTGAAGCTTTCTTT	CASSAPRGTEAFF
TRBD2	.	TRBV4-1	TRBJ2-5	TGCGCCAGCAGCCAAGTCGGTGCGGGGGGGGAGACCCAGTACTTC	CASSQVGAGGETQYF
TRBD1	.	TRBV7-9	TRBJ2-7	TGTGCCAGCAGCGCGTGGGACAGGGTTAACGAGCAGTACTTC	CASSAWDRVNEQYF
.	few	TRBV25-1	TRBJ1-5	TGTGCCAGCAGTGGGACAGGCAATCAGCCCCAGCATTTT	CASSGTGNQPQHF
.	.	TRBV6-4	TRBJ1-1	TGTGCCAGCAGTGACGCTGCGATTGGTGACTCTGAAGCTTTCTTT	CASSDAAIGDSEAFF
.	.	TRBV19	TRBJ1-2	TGTGCCAGTAGTATCTGGCCCGAAGGGGACTATCGCTACACCTTC	CASSIWPEGDYRYTF
TRBD1	.	TRBV3-1/TRBV3-2	TRBJ2-3	TGTGCCAGCAGCCAAGTGCCGGACAGGAGCACAGATACGCAGTATTTT	CASSQVPDRSTDTQYF
TRBD2	.	TRBV30	TRBJ2-1	TGTGCCTGGAGTGTCCCTCTACCCGGGGGGAAGAATGAGCAGTTCTTC	CAWSVPLPGGKNEQFF
.	.	TRBV5-1	TRBJ1-5	TGCGCCAGCAGCCCAGGGGTTAGCAATCAGCCCCAGCATTTT	CASSPGVSNQPQHF
TRBD1	.	TRBV4-3	TRBJ2-2	TGCGCCAGCAGCCCCACCGCGGGACAGGGAGGCGGGGAGCTGTTTTTT	CASSPTAGQGGGELFF
.	.	TRBV11-2	TRBJ2-7	TGTGCCAGCAGCCCTGCTAGGGGGACCTACGAGCAGTACTTC	CASSPARGTYEQYF
.	.	TRBV20-1	TRBJ1-1	TGCAGTGCTAGTTCGGGGGATAACACTGAAGCTTTCTTT	CSASSGDNTEAFF